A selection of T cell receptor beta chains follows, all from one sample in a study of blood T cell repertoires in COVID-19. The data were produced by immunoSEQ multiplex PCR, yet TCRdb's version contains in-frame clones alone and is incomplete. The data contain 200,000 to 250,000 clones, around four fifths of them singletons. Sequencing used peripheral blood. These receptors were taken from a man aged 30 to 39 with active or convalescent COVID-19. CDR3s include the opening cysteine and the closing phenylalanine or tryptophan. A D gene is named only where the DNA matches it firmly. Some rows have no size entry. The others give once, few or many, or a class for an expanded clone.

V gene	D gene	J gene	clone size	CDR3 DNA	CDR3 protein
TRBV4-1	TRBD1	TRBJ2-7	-	TGCGCCAGCGGCGCCGGGACAGATTACGTCGAGCAGTACTTC	CASGAGTDYVEQYF
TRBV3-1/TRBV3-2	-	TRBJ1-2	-	TGTGCCAGCAGCTTCAATTTAATGAAGCTTGGCTATGGCTACACCTTC	CASSFNLMKLGYGYTF
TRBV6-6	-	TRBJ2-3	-	TGTGCCGGCAGCCAGATAAACGGCGGGAAGCAGTATTTT	CAGSQINGGKQYF
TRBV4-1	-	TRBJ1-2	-	TGCGCCAGCAGCCCTCCACAGGGATCCTATGGCTACACCTTC	CASSPPQGSYGYTF
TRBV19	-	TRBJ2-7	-	TGTGCCAGTAGTATACAGGGGTCTACTGGCGAGCAGTACTTC	CASSIQGSTGEQYF
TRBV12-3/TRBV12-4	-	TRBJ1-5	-	TGTGCCAGCAGTTTGAGAGGGAATCAGCCCCAGCATTTT	CASSLRGNQPQHF
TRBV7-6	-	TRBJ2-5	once	TGTGCCAGCAGCGCGCAGGGGTCCCAAGAGACCCAGTACTTC	CASSAQGSQETQYF
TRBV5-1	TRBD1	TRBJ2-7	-	TGCGCCAGCTCCGAATTACAGGGGAGCGAGCAGTACTTC	CASSELQGSEQYF
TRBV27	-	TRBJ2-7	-	TGTGCCAGCAGAAGGGGCCCCACCTACGAGCAGTACTTC	CASRRGPTYEQYF
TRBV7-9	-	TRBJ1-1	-	TGTGCCAGCAGCTTAGCGCCCGAGGGAAGGTTAGCTTTCTTT	CASSLAPEGRLAFF
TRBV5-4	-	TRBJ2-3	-	TGTGCCAGCAGCTCCGCGACCGGGACTTCAGGGACAGATACGCAGTATTTT	CASSSATGTSGTDTQYF
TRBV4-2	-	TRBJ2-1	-	TGTGCCAGCAGCCAAGATGGAGTGATCGAGCAGTTCTTC	CASSQDGVIEQFF
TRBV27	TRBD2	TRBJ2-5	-	TGTGCCAGCAGCCCTAGCGGGAGGCGAGAGACCCAGTACTTC	CASSPSGRRETQYF
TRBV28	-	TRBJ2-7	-	TGTGCCAGCAGTCTCCAGGGATTTTCCTACGAGCAGTACTTC	CASSLQGFSYEQYF
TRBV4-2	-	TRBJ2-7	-	TGTGCCAGCAGCCAAGAACGACTAGCCTACGAGCAGTACTTC	CASSQERLAYEQYF
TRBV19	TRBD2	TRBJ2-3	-	TGTGCCAGTAGTGCTAGCGGGGGCCCGCCAGATACGCAGTATTTT	CASSASGGPPDTQYF
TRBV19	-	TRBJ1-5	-	TGTGCCAGTAGTCCCCAGGGGTGGCAGCCCCAGCATTTT	CASSPQGWQPQHF
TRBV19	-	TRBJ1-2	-	TGTGCCAGTAGTCGAGACGGGACAAAAAACTATGGCTACACCTTC	CASSRDGTKNYGYTF
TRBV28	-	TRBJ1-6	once	TGTGCCAGCAGTTTAGTAATGCGGGCAGGTTTTAATTCACCCCTCCACTTT	CASSLVMRAGFNSPLHF
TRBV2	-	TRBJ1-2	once	TGTGCCAGCAGTGAAGCAAGCGGTGGACCATATGGCTACACCTTC	CASSEASGGPYGYTF
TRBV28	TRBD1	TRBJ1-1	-	TGTGCCAGCAGTTTGCAGGGGGCTAACACTGAAGCTTTCTTT	CASSLQGANTEAFF
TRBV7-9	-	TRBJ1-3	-	TGTGCCAGCAGCTTAGGGGGCCTCAGGGGAACTGGAAACACCATATATTTT	CASSLGGLRGTGNTIYF
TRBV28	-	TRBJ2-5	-	TGTGCCAGCAGCCCAAGTTCCGGGGGTCGAGAGACCCAGTACTTC	CASSPSSGGRETQYF
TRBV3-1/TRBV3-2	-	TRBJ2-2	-	TGTGCCAGCAGCCAAAGCGGCTTCACCGGGGAGCTGTTTTTT	CASSQSGFTGELFF
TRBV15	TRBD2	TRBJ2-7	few	TGTGCCACCAGCAGAGATCGTAACGGGGGGGCCTTTGAGCAGTACTTC	CATSRDRNGGAFEQYF
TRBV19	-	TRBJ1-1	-	TGTGCCAGTAGTATTCTGGGGGGCACTGAAGCTTTCTTT	CASSILGGTEAFF
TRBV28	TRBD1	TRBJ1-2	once	TGTGCCAGCAGAAGGACAGGGGCGCTCTATGGCTACACCTTC	CASRRTGALYGYTF
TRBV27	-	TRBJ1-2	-	TGTGCCAGCCCCAGGGAACCAGGACCTGGTGGCTACACCTTC	CASPREPGPGGYTF
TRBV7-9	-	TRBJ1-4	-	TGTGCCAGCAGCTTAGGGGAGGTAGGGTTGAATGAAAAACTGTTTTTT	CASSLGEVGLNEKLFF
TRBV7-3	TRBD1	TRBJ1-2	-	TGTGCCAGCAGCTCGACAGGGGGGTTCGGCTACACCTTC	CASSSTGGFGYTF
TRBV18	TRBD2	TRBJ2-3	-	TGTGCCAGCTCACAAGGGAGGGGCCAGGCGCAGTATTTT	CASSQGRGQAQYF
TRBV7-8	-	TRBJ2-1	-	TGTGCCAGTACCTTCACAGGGCTTCAGTACAATGAGCAGTTCTTC	CASTFTGLQYNEQFF
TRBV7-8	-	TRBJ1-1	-	TGTGCCAGCAGCTTAGTGGCGGGCAAGGACACTGAAGCTTTCTTT	CASSLVAGKDTEAFF
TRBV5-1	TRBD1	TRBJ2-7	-	TGCGCCAGCAGCCTACAGGGGCCCTCCTACGAGCAGTACTTC	CASSLQGPSYEQYF
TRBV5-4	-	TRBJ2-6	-	TGTGCCAGCAGCTTGGTTGGCAGCTCTGGGGCCAACGTCCTGACTTTC	CASSLVGSSGANVLTF
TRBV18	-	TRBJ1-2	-	TGTGCCAGCTCACTGCCGGGACAAGGCGTCTATGGCTACACCTTC	CASSLPGQGVYGYTF
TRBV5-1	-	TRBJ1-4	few	TGCGCCAGCAGCTCCGGGTCGTCCAATGAAAAACTGTTTTTT	CASSSGSSNEKLFF
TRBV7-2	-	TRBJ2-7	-	TGTGCCAGCAGCAGGGAGTTCGCTTACGAGCAGTACTTC	CASSREFAYEQYF
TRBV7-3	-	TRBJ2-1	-	TGTGCCAGCAGCCCCCAACAGGGAGGGGGGGCTGAGCAGTTCTTC	CASSPQQGGGAEQFF
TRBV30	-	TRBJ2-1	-	TGTGCCTGGCCGGGCTCCTACAATGAGCAGTTCTTC	CAWPGSYNEQFF
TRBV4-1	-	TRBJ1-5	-	TGCGCCAGCAGTGAACAGGGTTTCAATCAGCCCCAGCATTTT	CASSEQGFNQPQHF
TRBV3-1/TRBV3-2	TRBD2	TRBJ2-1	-	TGTGCCAGCAGCCACCCTTCCACTAGCGGGAGGGCCGCTGAGCAGTTCTTC	CASSHPSTSGRAAEQFF
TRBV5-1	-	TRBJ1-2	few	TGCGCCAGCAGCTTGGAACAGCCAACTTATGGCTACACCTTC	CASSLEQPTYGYTF
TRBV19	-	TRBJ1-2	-	TGTGCCAGTAACACCATGGGACTGGATGGCTACACCTTC	CASNTMGLDGYTF
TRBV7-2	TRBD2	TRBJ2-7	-	TGTGCCAGCAGCTTAGTTCCGGGAGGAGGTGTCGGGTTCTACGAGCAGTACTTC	CASSLVPGGGVGFYEQYF
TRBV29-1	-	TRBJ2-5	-	TGCAGCGTTGAAGGGCGGTTACAGGGGAGGCGAGAGACCCAGTACTTC	CSVEGRLQGRRETQYF
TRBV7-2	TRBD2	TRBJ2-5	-	TGTGCCAGCAGCTTCGGGACTAAAGTTAGGGAGACCCAGTACTTC	CASSFGTKVRETQYF
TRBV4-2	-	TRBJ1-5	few	TGTGCCAGCAGCCAAGAAGGCGGGGGCGGGTTCCTCAAGCCCCAGCATTTT	CASSQEGGGGFLKPQHF
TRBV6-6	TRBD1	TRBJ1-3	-	TGTGCCAGCCACGGGACAGCTGGAAACACCATATATTTT	CASHGTAGNTIYF
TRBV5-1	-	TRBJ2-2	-	TGCGCCAGCAGCTTGGTTTCAGGGGCCTACACCGGGGAGCTGTTTTTT	CASSLVSGAYTGELFF
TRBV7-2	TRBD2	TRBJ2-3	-	TGTGCCAGCAGCTTGGATAGCGGGGCCACAGATACGCAGTATTTT	CASSLDSGATDTQYF
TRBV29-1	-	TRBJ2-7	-	TGCAGCGTTGCCTCGGGGGTATCGACCTACGAGCAGTACTTC	CSVASGVSTYEQYF
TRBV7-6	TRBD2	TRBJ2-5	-	TGTGCCAGCAGCCCCCAGACTAGCGGCTACCAAGAGACCCAGTACTTC	CASSPQTSGYQETQYF
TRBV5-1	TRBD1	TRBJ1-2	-	TGCGCCAGCAAGGCAGGGGGTGATAACTATGGCTACACCTTC	CASKAGGDNYGYTF